This is a list of T cell receptor beta chains from one sample in a study of cytomegalovirus exposure and HLA in healthy donors. Generated by immunoSEQ multiplex PCR, the TCRdb table keeps only in-frame clones and is missing some. Among some 120,000 clones listed, 73% were seen once. Specimen: PBMCs. These receptors all come from a man aged 55 to 70 in good health and CMV-seropositive. The CDR3 runs from the conserved cysteine through the conserved F or W.

CDR3 length | J gene | V gene | CDR3 protein
14 | TRBJ2-5 | TRBV19 | CASSARPGVETQYF
16 | TRBJ2-2 | TRBV5-1 | CASSYGLAAITGELFF
13 | TRBJ1-6 | TRBV11-3 | CASSLDPNSPLHF
16 | TRBJ2-2 | TRBV19 | CASSTYRGPNTGELFF
13 | TRBJ1-2 | TRBV27 | CASSSWGVAGYTF
14 | TRBJ2-3 | TRBV5-1 | CASSPLQGSDTQYF
11 | TRBJ2-7 | TRBV20-1 | CSARVSYEQYF
14 | TRBJ1-6 | TRBV6-6 | CASSRTGGDSPLHF
14 | TRBJ2-1 | TRBV29-1 | CSAGEQRGGSEQFF
15 | TRBJ1-1 | TRBV6-1 | CASSKIAGTGGKAFF
13 | TRBJ1-1 | TRBV2 | CASSVDRGAEAFF